This T cell receptor beta chain is drawn from a study of blood T cells in healthy people across ages (dated by TCRdb to about 2015). Study-level background: In model experiments, template switching captured about one uniquely barcoded TCR beta cDNA molecule for every two T cells. Two additional independent replicas of 1 million unique cDNA reads from the same blood draw were analyzed for two donors (one aged 18 to 30 and one aged 80 or older). Four age groups were formed from the donors: young (average roughly 15 years), middle-aged (approximately 39), aged (about 68) and long-lived (approximately 80). To avoid experimental bias, donors of different ages were distributed randomly across sequencing lanes. Using deep sequencing normalized with unique cDNA molecular identifiers, the study measured how TCR beta repertoire diversity changes with age. Broader findings and caveats from the paper: Estimates of total diversity from one million sequenced T cells were regarded as lower bounds and underestimates. Since profiling was done on bulk unsorted PBMCs, naive and antigen-experienced compartments could not be conclusively compared. There was a strong correlation between observed TCR beta diversity and the percentage of naive T cells measured by flow cytometry. Observed TCR beta diversity per million T cells fell roughly linearly with age, and a significant reduction was already apparent by age roughly 40. The long-lived group showed more naive CD4+ T cells, fewer expanded clones and increased TCR diversity than the aged group, suggesting age selection. Donor CMV infection status was unknown, potentially confounding age-related changes in expanded clonotypes.

Libraries were prepared through 5' RACE. The instrument given in TCRdb is Illumina HiSeq 2500. A second PCR of about 7 to 12 cycles was performed with a sample-barcoded 5' primer and a J-beta primer mix. A unique molecular identifier was introduced onto each TCR beta cDNA molecule by a template-switch 5' adaptor carrying 12 random nucleotides. At least 3 million CDR3-containing paired-end reads were obtained from each sample. First-strand cDNA was synthesized from all RNA with the Mint cDNA synthesis kit, primed by a TRBC-specific oligonucleotide. All cDNA was treated with uracil-DNA glycosylase and then went through a first 18-cycle PCR with the universal primers M1SS and BC2_uni_R. Turning to the authors' computational methods: For normalization, 1 million high-quality reads were randomly selected from each sample, with every read carrying a distinct molecular identifier. Reads with shared molecular identifiers were discarded instead of being binned into consensus sequences. MiTCR, run with a Q25 quality threshold and the strictest error-elimination algorithm, handled CDR3 identification, clonotype clustering and error correction. A nonparametric unseen species model with Euler transformation was used to estimate a lower bound on total TCR beta diversity. TCRdb reworked the public reads: Q25 trimming with fastp, MiXCR clone assembly, productive beta chains retained. Every distinct CDR3 protein forms one entry, paired with its most common genes and DNA. In this record, the V and J calls reflect TCRdb's handling and not the investigators' own analysis. For this sample there are roughly 790,000 distinct CDR3 sequences; roughly 41% appear just once. In total, the top ten clones hold 20% to 25% of the sample.

Inclusive of the bounding cysteine and phenylalanine, the CDR3 is 16 residues long. The CDR3 DNA has 48 bases and is translated from base 1. CDR1 and CDR2, per the germline V gene, are LGHNA and YNFKEQ. Donors were approximately 42 systemically healthy Caucasian individuals from Russia aged 6 to 90 years. Ten milliliters of peripheral blood were collected from each donor into EDTA-treated Vacutainer tubes. Ficoll-Paque density-gradient centrifugation was used to isolate PBMCs, with at least 6.5 million per sample. Total RNA was extracted from PBMCs with Trizol reagent, with at least 5 micrograms obtained per sample. The percentages of naive CD45RAhigh/CD27high T cells were determined by flow cytometry on a PBMC aliquot from every donor. As to this clonotype: Its target antigen remains unknown. The junction departs from germline at one end; a sequencing error may be responsible.

Sequenced: blood. This TCR was sampled from a woman aged 55-69 years in good health. This receptor chain uses TRBV4-2 and TRBJ2-3, with 9 bases matching TRBD2. In nucleotide form, the sequence is TGTGCCAACAGCCAAGAGCCTAGCGGGGTTACAGATACGCAGTATTTT. Translation gives CANSQEPSGVTDTQYF.